This TCR beta chain was sequenced in a study of cytomegalovirus exposure and HLA in healthy donors. On the study more broadly: A later analysis reported the approximately 120 validation repertoires used the same platform as the 550 to 700 first-cohort repertoires.

In germline, CDR1 is GTSNPN, CDR2 SVGIG (reference sequence). Between the trimmed V and J ends, which lost 6 bases and 4 bases, there was a span of 19 bases. The CDR3 length is 15 residues. Note on this clone: Its antigen is undetermined.

Regarding the study as a whole: As was reported, the classifier diagnosed cytomegalovirus status with high specificity and sensitivity.

Method: immunoSEQ multiplex PCR; TCRdb's copy keeps in-frame clones and lacks some. This sample carries tens of thousands of clones, around 96% of them seen once, and the ten largest clones take 0.78%. The sample comprised PBMCs. The chain employs TRBV30 and TRBJ2-1, with TRBD2 as a possible D gene (6 bases). The clonotype was recovered from a man aged 18 to 29 in good health and CMV-seronegative. This CDR3 reads CACLGGGTSYNEQFF. CDR3 nucleotide sequence: TGTGCCTGCTTGGGGGGAGGAACCTCGTACAATGAGCAGTTCTTC.